The next 16 T cell receptor beta chains were all read from a single sample in a study of identical twins. TCRdb itself ran the 5' RACE reads through MiXCR, one entry per CDR3 protein. The repertoire holds 200,000 to 250,000 distinct CDR3 sequences, with 6.5% to 8.5% as singletons. This sample was shared with a second study, whose subject was yellow fever vaccine responses in identical twins.

Sequencing was performed on memory (CD45RO+) T cells sorted from blood. These receptors all stem from a woman younger than 30 in good health.

This chain links TRBV12-3 or TRBV12-4 with TRBJ1-5; D ambiguous. The CDR3 is 15 amino acids. V lost 6 bases and J 0 bases, leaving 12 bases between the germline ends. The CDR3 spells CASRWGTTSNQPQHF. CDR3 sequence (DNA): TGTGCCAGCAGGTGGGGAACTACTAGCAATCAGCCCCAGCATTTT.

This clonotype was recorded a few times. The V call is TRBV20-1, the J call TRBJ1-2; TRBD1 is a possible D gene (6 bases). The CDR3 spans 13 residues. V was trimmed by 6 bases and J by 8 bases, leaving 19 bases between them. Germline values: CDR1 DFQATT, CDR2 SNEGSKA (reference sequence). The CDR3 DNA follows: TGCAGTGCCCCGGGAGTAACAGGGAAAGGCTACACCTTC. The encoded protein is CSAPGVTGKGYTF.

The chain is built from TRBV7-2 and TRBJ2-3; 8 bases are shared with TRBD2. There are 17 residues in the CDR3. V lost 4 bases and J lost 8; bases outside the gene matches: 17. Germline V CDR1 and CDR2: SGHTA, FQGNSA. The CDR3 DNA reads TGTGCCAGCAGCTCAAGGAGGCGTAGCGGGACGGAGGGTACGCAGTATTTT. Residues: CASSSRRRSGTEGTQYF.

V is TRBV7-9 and J is TRBJ2-3, with 12 positions matching TRBD1. The CDR3 has 17 residues. The ends lost 3 bases at V and 3 bases at J; junction bases unmatched: 7. From germline, CDR1 is SEHNR and CDR2 FQNEAQ (reference sequence). CDR3 DNA: TGTGCCAGCAGCTTCCGCCCGGGACAGGGGGCAACAGATACGCAGTATTTT. Translated: CASSFRPGQGATDTQYF.

V gene TRBV2 combines with J gene TRBJ2-7, with D unclear. CDR3 length: 11 amino acids. With 4 bases removed from V and 6 bases from J, the gap between germline ends came to 7 bases. Germline V lookup: CDR1 SNHLY, CDR2 FYNNEI. The CDR3 spells CASSGGIEQYF. CDR3 nucleotides: TGTGCCAGCAGTGGGGGAATCGAGCAGTACTTC.

This clonotype was seen more than once but under ten times. The J gene is TRBJ1-4, the V gene TRBV20-1; D possibly corresponds to TRBD1 (6 bases). Germline V CDR1 and CDR2: DFQATT, SNEGSKA (reference sequence). The CDR3 has 14 amino acids. In nucleotides, the CDR3 is TGCAGCGCACTGGGGGGGCCGATGAATGAAAAACTGTTTTTT. It is translated as CSALGGPMNEKLFF.

This clonotype has ten or more counts. The V gene is TRBV7-3, the J gene TRBJ2-1; the D is unclear. The germline V and J ends were trimmed by 4 bases and 0 bases, with 10 bases remaining between them. This CDR3 is built from 15 residues. CDR1 and CDR2 from the germline V gene are SGHTA and FQGTGA. The CDR3 DNA reads TGTGCCAGCAGCTCCGGATTAAGCTCCTACAATGAGCAGTTCTTC. Amino acid sequence: CASSSGLSSYNEQFF.

This clonotype was picked up many times. CDR3: CASSQDGRTDTQYF. The CDR3 bases are TGCGCCAGCAGCCAAGACGGGCGGACAGATACGCAGTATTTT. The chain has TRBV4-3 and TRBJ2-3; D unclear. V shed 0 bases and J shed 3 bases, with 7 bases lying between them. Germline V gene data show CDR1 as LGHNA and CDR2 as YSLEER. The CDR3 spans 14 residues.

The table lists this clonotype with a few counts. One end of the junction is discordant with germline, which a read error may explain. The chain links TRBV28 to TRBJ2-7; TRBD2 is a possible D gene (6 bases). This CDR3 contains 11 residues. CDR1 MDHEN and CDR2 SYDVKM come from the germline V gene. CDR3 sequence reads: CATRGAPEYMF. CDR3 coding DNA: TGTGCCACGCGCGGGGCGCCCGAATATATGTTC.

With regard to this clonotype: One junction end disagrees with the germline gene, perhaps due to a read error. V usage is TRBV5-1 and J usage is TRBJ2-1; 14 nucleotides match TRBD2. There are 14 residues in the CDR3. Germline-derived CDR1 and CDR2 are SGHRS and YFSETQ. CDR3 amino acids: CASSLGTSGGPRIF. Here the CDR3 DNA reads TGCGCCAGCAGCTTGGGGACTAGCGGGGGGCCTAGGATCTTC.

This clonotype was observed at least ten times. The rearrangement links TRBV28 to TRBJ2-5; D tentatively fits TRBD1 or TRBD2 (5 bases each). The CDR3 has 14 amino acids. Germline V gene lookup returns CDR1 MDHEN and CDR2 SYDVKM. Trimming left V 2 bases short and J 5 bases short, with 12 bases between. In DNA form, the CDR3 reads TGTGCCAGCAGTTTAGGGGGAGTTGGGGAGACCCAGTACTTC. Its translation is CASSLGGVGETQYF. The whole variable domain, filled in from reference TRBV28 and TRBJ2-5, reads DVKVTQSSRYLVKRTGEKVFLECVQDMDHENMFWYRQDPGLGLRLIYFSYDVKMKEKGDIPEGYSVSREKKERFSLILESASTNQTSMYLCASSLGGVGETQYFGPGTRLLVL.

The V call is TRBV7-2, the J call TRBJ2-3; 7 bases fit TRBD1. The germline gives CDR1 SGHTA, CDR2 FQGNSA. Germline trimming cut 5 bases from V and 7 bases from J; bases unmatched to any gene: 9. The CDR3 is made up of 14 amino acids. In nucleotides, the CDR3 is TGTGCCAGCAGCCCAGGGACAGCTCTCCATACGCAGTATTTT. Translation gives CASSPGTALHTQYF.

The rearrangement joins TRBV7-8 to TRBJ2-1; 14 positions match TRBD2. From germline, CDR1 is SGHVS and CDR2 FQNEAQ. The trim removed 4 bases at V and 8 bases at J, leaving 10 bases unmatched. CDR3 length: 17 amino acids. CDR3 in DNA: TGTGCCAGCAGCTCCCCGGGACTAGCGGGAGTGAGTTATGAGCAGTTCTTC. This sequence encodes CASSSPGLAGVSYEQFF. Full variable domain (rest looked up from reference TRBV7-8 and TRBJ2-1): GAGVSQSPRYKVAKRGQDVALRCDPISGHVSLFWYQQALGQGPEFLTYFQNEAQLDKSGLPSDRFFAERPEGSVSTLKIQRTQQEDSAVYLCASSSPGLAGVSYEQFFGPGTRLTVL.

This clonotype was counted at least ten times. The chain has TRBV6-1 and TRBJ2-1; TRBD2 aligns across 13 bases. Germline lookup yields CDR1 MNHNS and CDR2 SASEGT. The CDR3 length is 18 residues. V lost 5 bases and J lost 10; bases outside the gene matches: 17. This CDR3 is CASSQTSGGSPFRREQFF. The DNA for the CDR3 is TGTGCCAGCAGTCAGACTAGCGGGGGGTCCCCCTTTAGGCGAGAGCAGTTCTTC.

This clonotype was counted ten times or more. The V and J genes are TRBV18 and TRBJ2-4; no definite D call. The CDR3 is 16 amino acids. CDR1 is KGHSH and CDR2 is LQKENI in the germline V gene. Trimming pared 3 bases from V and 0 bases from J, leaving 12 bases between. This CDR3 is CASSPSLGIAKNIQYF. In nucleotides, the CDR3 is TGTGCCAGCTCACCGAGTCTCGGAATAGCCAAAAACATTCAGTACTTC.

This clonotype was detected ten times or more. Here the CDR3 DNA reads TGTGCCAGCAGCGTTAGCGGGGGGGCCACAGATACGCAGTATTTT. Translating it yields CASSVSGGATDTQYF. J is TRBJ2-3 and V is TRBV9; TRBD2 matches at 11 bases. The CDR3 totals 15 residues. Germline values: CDR1 SGDLS, CDR2 YYNGEE. Germline trimming cut 2 bases from V and 2 bases from J; bases unmatched to any gene: 1.